The present entry profiles one T cell receptor (beta chain) with its context. Its antigen is unknown. Base qualities were left out, and no much larger clone turns up one base away. Naive plus transitional T cells were isolated with anti-CD45RA microbeads from pooled isolated CD4+ and CD8+ T cells. Miltenyi superparamagnetic beads coated with subset-specific monoclonal antibodies were used to isolate the T cell subsets. All T cell populations were isolated from peripheral blood. Whole blood was subjected to Ficoll separation to obtain mononuclear cells, from which monocytes were subsequently depleted using anti-CD14 microbeads. The isolated cell populations were resuspended in RNAprotect reagent immediately. These data come from a study of relationships among human T cell subsets (dated by TCRdb to the early 2010s). Regarding the study in general: The study sequenced eight distinct T cell populations from blood: pan T, CD8 cytotoxic, regulatory, Th1, Th2, naive plus transitional, activated and memory cells. What the research found in general, with its limitations: The seven subsets showed no statistically significant differences in V, D and J usage, CDR3 length, or N-nucleotide additions. More than 55% of CD8+ cytotoxic sequences came from clones with more than 100 reads, while the regulatory and Th2 subsets showed few clones of that size. A CD4+CD8+ double-positive population could not be excluded by the bead-based sorting. The substantial sharing of CDR3s among Th1, Th2 and regulatory T cells was interpreted as suggesting that cell fate choices are stochastic.

Library prep was done by multiplex PCR. The instrument given in TCRdb is 454 GS FLX. TCR alpha and beta CDR3 regions were amplified from mRNA by semiquantitative ARM-PCR. In ARM-PCR, tagged nested gene-specific primers were used first, and exponential amplification was then carried out by communal superprimers. Exonuclease was used to remove the nested primers before the first-round PCR products went through the second amplification round. Sequencing of the amplicons was performed on the 454 platform, which allows millions of DNA fragments to be sequenced rapidly without cloning bias. A read mappable to both V and J germline segments was defined as an effective read. In the original analysis: IRmap, which uses pyromap, a Smith-Waterman modification adapted to 454 sequencing errors, was used to assign reads to germline V, D and J segments. Cutoffs set at the 99th percentile of alignment scores from simulated random sequences were applied to filter D-beta assignments. The CDR3 was taken to be the amino acids lying between the conserved V-segment Y[YFLI]C motif and the J-segment [FW]GXGT motif. Repertoire diversity was estimated with a compound Poisson process model previously applied to large-scale EST data. A cross-contamination detection procedure was applied to argue against sample contamination as the source of shared CDR3s. TCRdb handled the public reads itself, with Q25 trimming in fastp and clone calling in MiXCR, and kept productive beta chains. Rows matching on CDR3 protein sequence are summarized as one entry with the most common DNA and genes. These V and J calls are TCRdb output, not the study's own analysis. Counted in this sample were over 7,000 distinct CDR3 sequences; 55% to 75% of them appeared once. The biggest ten clones account for around 50% of the sample.

The CDR3 runs 13 amino acids, cysteine and phenylalanine included. This entry keeps only the CDR3 DNA: 39 bases, framed from base 1. CDR1 and CDR2 were assigned from the germline V gene (reference sequence) as WNHNN and SYGVQD. V and J are trimmed by 8 bases and 6 bases, and the gene matches miss 5 bases of the junction. The V gene is TRBV10-1 and the J gene is TRBJ1-5, and 9 junction bases match TRBD1. The sample was naive and transitional (CD45RA+) T cells sorted from blood. The label giving this sample's cell subset or site can be read as: CD45RA+ naive plus transitional T cells (Tn+t). The sequence derives from a man between 35 and 55 years old in good health. CDR3 region: CASPSQGAQPQHF. The bases are TGCGCCAGCCCTTCACAGGGGGCTCAGCCCCAGCATTTT.